This T cell receptor beta chain originates from a study of blood T cell repertoires in COVID-19. This CDR3 comprises 16 residues. Trimming removed 1 base from V and 4 bases from J, with 17 bases in between. Germline assignment: CDR1 SGHRS and CDR2 YFSETQ. Assay: immunoSEQ multiplex PCR; the TCRdb copy retains only in-frame clones and omits some. The repertoire holds 250,000 or so clones, with more than 75% as singletons. Sample: peripheral blood. The V gene is TRBV5-1, the J gene TRBJ2-5, with D possibly matching TRBD1 (6 bases). The sequence was obtained from a middle-aged woman who had recovered from COVID-19. CDR3 in amino acids: CASSLSPTGSGETQYF. The CDR3 bases are TGCGCCAGCAGCTTGAGTCCCACAGGGTCGGGAGAGACCCAGTACTTC.